Listed here are 17 T cell receptor beta chains from one sample, sequenced in a study of early stage breast cancer tumors. TCRdb's copy holds only in-frame clones and misses some; the assay was immunoSEQ multiplex PCR. Here the sample spans approximately 7,900 clones, more than 50% being singletons. Material for sequencing was breast tumor tissue. The receptors were sampled from a person aged 65-85 years with breast cancer.

The chain uses TRBV7-9 and TRBJ1-5; D is uncertain. This CDR3 comprises 14 residues. With 3 bases removed from V and 4 bases from J, the gap between germline ends came to 10 bases. Per germline, CDR1 SEHNR and CDR2 FQNEAQ (reference sequence). CDR3 protein: CASSLGSVNQPQHF. DNA of the CDR3: TGTGCCAGCAGCTTGGGCTCGGTTAATCAGCCCCAGCATTTT.

V usage is TRBV10-3 and J usage is TRBJ1-2, with no clear D. V was trimmed by 2 bases and J by 7 bases, leaving 8 bases between them. Germline lookup yields CDR1 ENHRY and CDR2 SYGVKD. The CDR3 sequence is 12 residues long. The DNA of the CDR3 is TGTGCCATCAGTGAGCCCCTGGCTGGCTACACCTTC. Translated: CAISEPLAGYTF.

This rearrangement joins TRBV10-3 to TRBJ2-2, with a weak D call TRBD2 (6 bases). This CDR3 is 15 amino acids long. Germline loops: CDR1 ENHRY, CDR2 SYGVKD. Trimming removed 4 bases at V and 6 bases at J, with 15 bases between. CDR3 sequence: CAISAGEGLSGELFF. CDR3 DNA: TGTGCCATCAGTGCCGGAGAGGGACTCTCCGGGGAGCTGTTTTTT.

The chain has TRBV18 and TRBJ2-5; TRBD2 is a possible D gene (6 bases). Germline V gene data show CDR1 as KGHSH and CDR2 as LQKENI. The ends were cut back, 1 base at V and 11 bases at J, with 14 bases in the middle. This CDR3 has 13 residues. This chain's CDR3 is CASSPQGGGKQYF. CDR3 nucleotides: TGTGCCAGCTCACCACAGGGAGGCGGGAAGCAGTACTTC.

The V call is TRBV19, the J call TRBJ1-1; 7 nucleotides align to TRBD1. This CDR3 has 14 residues. The ends lost 4 bases at V and 3 bases at J; junction bases unmatched: 5. Germline V lookup: CDR1 LNHDA, CDR2 SQIVND (reference sequence). The CDR3 loop is CASSRQGGYTEAFF. The CDR3 DNA is TGTGCCAGTAGTAGGCAGGGGGGATACACTGAAGCTTTCTTT.

The rearrangement links TRBV6-4 to TRBJ2-6, with no clear D. The CDR3 runs 14 residues. V was clipped by 5 bases and J by 0 bases, with 5 bases between them. CDR1 and CDR2 (germline): MRHNA, SNTAGT. CDR3: CASSSISGANVLTF. In DNA, the CDR3 is TGTGCCAGCAGTTCTATCTCTGGGGCCAACGTCCTGACTTTC.

The rearrangement links TRBV5-8 to TRBJ1-2; no clear D. The germline gives CDR1 SGHTS, CDR2 YDEGEE. This CDR3 region has 15 residues. Trimming removed 3 bases at V and 5 bases at J, with 17 bases between. CDR3 sequence: CASSWGEGSSYGYTF. The CDR3 nucleotides are TGTGCCAGCAGCTGGGGAGAGGGTTCTTCTTATGGCTACACCTTC.

V gene TRBV9 combines with J gene TRBJ1-1; D ambiguous. The CDR3 contains 13 residues. V dropped 0 bases and J dropped 4 bases, with 7 bases sitting between them. Germline CDR1 is SGDLS and CDR2 is YYNGEE. CDR3 in DNA: TGTGCCAGCAGCGTAGTTGGCAGCACTGAAGCTTTCTTT. This encodes CASSVVGSTEAFF.

The DNA for the CDR3 is TGTGCCAGCAGCTTGCTAGTTAGCGGGGCACGTTACGAGCAGTACTTC. It specifies CASSLLVSGARYEQYF. The V gene is TRBV5-5, the J gene TRBJ2-5, with 8 bases lining up with TRBD2. The J call may be mistaken, given a closer DNA end match to TRBJ2-7. This CDR3 is 16 amino acids long. The germline gives CDR1 SGHKS, CDR2 YYEKEE (reference sequence).

By share, this clone counts as medium-sized (0.01 to 0.1%). The rearrangement links TRBV28 to TRBJ2-7; 9 positions agree with TRBD2. This CDR3 comprises 13 residues. J lost 8 bases, V lost 8 bases, and 10 bases had no gene match. Germline lookup yields CDR1 MDHEN and CDR2 SYDVKM. The CDR3 protein is CASGSGGGAQQYF. The CDR3 coding sequence is TGTGCCAGCGGCTCTGGCGGGGGGGCTCAGCAGTACTTC.

This clone was observed a few times. The chain couples TRBV5-1 to TRBJ2-7, with a weak D call TRBD2 (6 bases). Trimming left V 0 bases short and J 4 bases short, with 11 bases between. Germline V lookup: CDR1 SGHRS, CDR2 YFSETQ. The CDR3 is 14 residues long. The CDR3 nucleotides read TGCGCCAGCAGCTTGGGCGGAGGGGAATACGAGCAGTACTTC. Protein product: CASSLGGGEYEQYF.

The chain combines TRBV5-6 with TRBJ1-2, with 7 bases fitting TRBD1. The V and J ends lost 4 bases and 7 bases, in that order; junction bases with no gene match: 7. Looked up from germline, CDR1 is SGHDT and CDR2 is YYEEEE. The CDR3 is 13 amino acids. This CDR3 reads CASSIGTERGYTF. The CDR3 DNA reads TGTGCCAGCAGCATCGGGACAGAACGTGGCTACACCTTC.

This chain joins TRBV9 and TRBJ1-6, with D perhaps TRBD1 (6 bases). Germline assignment: CDR1 SGDLS and CDR2 YYNGEE. The germline V and J ends were trimmed by 3 bases and 5 bases, with 15 bases remaining between them. This CDR3 has 16 amino acids. The CDR3 loop is CASSGTVTINNSPLHF. In DNA form, the CDR3 reads TGTGCCAGCAGCGGGACAGTGACAATAAATAATTCACCCCTCCACTTT.

The chain joins TRBV6-5 to TRBJ1-6, with TRBD1 identical over 8 bases. This CDR3 spans 14 amino acids. Germline V gene data show CDR1 as MNHEY and CDR2 as SVGAGI. V dropped 6 bases and J dropped 9; count of bases not matched to a gene: 7. CDR3 in amino acids: CASSHRGEGSPLHF. The CDR3, as DNA: TGTGCCAGCAGCCACAGGGGGGAGGGTTCACCCCTCCACTTT.

This clone is classed as medium-sized. The chain combines TRBV27 with TRBJ2-3; possibly TRBD2 for D (6 bases). The ends were cut back, 8 bases at V and 1 base at J, with 13 bases in the middle. The CDR3 spans 14 residues. The germline gives CDR1 MNHEY, CDR2 SMNVEV (reference sequence). CDR3 nucleotide sequence: TGTGCCAGCTCGTTGGGGGGAGGCACAGATACGCAGTATTTT. Protein product: CASSLGGGTDTQYF.

The chain employs TRBV30 and TRBJ1-6; D may be TRBD1 (6 bases). The CDR3 spans 13 residues. V was pared by 5 bases and J by 7 bases, with 12 bases between. Germline V gene data show CDR1 as GTSNPN and CDR2 as SVGIG (reference sequence). CDR3 DNA: TGTGCCTGGGTACAGGGACAAAATTCACCCCTCCACTTT. Translation gives CAWVQGQNSPLHF. Filled out from reference TRBV30 and TRBJ1-6, the complete variable domain reads SQTIHQWPATLVQPVGSPLSLECTVEGTSNPNLYWYRQAAGRGLQLLFYSVGIGQISSEVPQNLSASRPQDRQFILSSKKLLLSDSGFYLCAWVQGQNSPLHFGNGTRLTVT.

V gene TRBV13 combines with J gene TRBJ2-1; 9 nucleotides match TRBD2. Germline CDR1 PRHDT, CDR2 FYEKMQ (reference sequence). The ends lost 4 bases at V and 9 bases at J; junction bases unmatched: 10. The CDR3 extends over 15 amino acids. CDR3 protein: CASSYSGTSRSEQFF. The CDR3 DNA reads TGTGCCAGCAGCTACTCCGGGACTAGCCGCAGTGAGCAGTTCTTC. Full variable domain (outside the CDR3, taken from reference TRBV13 and TRBJ2-1): AAGVIQSPRHLIKEKRETATLKCYPIPRHDTVYWYQQGPGQDPQFLISFYEKMQSDKGSIPDRFSAQQFSDYHSELNMSSLELGDSALYFCASSYSGTSRSEQFFGPGTRLTVL.